This T cell receptor (beta chain) was observed in a study of post-analysis software for immune sequencing data (dated by TCRdb to about 2015). A note on the overall study: The recorded disease courses included relapsing-remitting, secondary progressive and progressive-relapsing multiple sclerosis, and some patients had no subtype annotation. The patient repertoires were compared against 11 previously published healthy control repertoires obtained from donors aged about 6 to 25 years. A subset of samples was prepared in parallel using single-end sample barcoding, then pooled and co-amplified after Illumina adapter ligation. General findings and caveats noted by the study authors: Roughly 5 TRBV segments, including TRBV5-6, TRBV5-1 and TRBV20-1, were significantly more frequent in patients than controls. Compared with controls, multiple sclerosis patients had significantly lower normalized Chao1 diversity, a finding suggesting substantial peripheral T-cell clonal expansion. The control group was slightly older than the multiple sclerosis patient group. Strong co-clustering of samples prepared in the same batch was shown by direct clustering with F measure, prompting a batch-effect correction.

This clonotype was seen a handful of times. Its cognate antigen has yet to be identified. No base quality information exists; no much larger clone differs at one position. The protocol used for the library was PCR. Sequencing took place on an Illumina HiSeq 2500. To reduce PCR and sequencing biases, unique molecular identifiers were incorporated into the TCR beta cDNA libraries. Roughly 500,000 cDNA molecules were obtained for every 1 to 10 million input T cells, so each molecule roughly corresponded to one T cell. The patient libraries were prepared and sequenced with the same protocol used for the earlier healthy control dataset. Samples belonging to the same batch were prepared together, multiplexed and sequenced on a shared HiSeq lane. The authors' analysis ran thus. Raw barcoded reads were processed with MIGEC, and single-read molecular identifier groups were discarded before consensus assembly and CDR3 extraction. Clonotype tables were post-analysed with VDJtools, and diversity was normalized by down-sampling all datasets to the smallest sample size. To correct batch-related cross-sample contamination, repertoire overlap clustering matched CDR3 amino acid sequences but not nucleotide sequences. TCRdb trimmed public reads at Q25 via fastp, called clones via MiXCR and kept in-frame beta chains. Under each unique CDR3 protein, matching rows form one entry showing the most common genes and DNA. These V and J calls rely on TCRdb rather than the paper's analysis. In this sample the table shows about 540,000 distinct CDR3 sequences, approximately 31% of which occur a single time. The ten largest make up around 6.1% of the sample.

To demonstrate the VDJtools post-analysis software, TCR beta repertoires were profiled from the peripheral blood of 10 to 15 young patients with multiple sclerosis. The multiple sclerosis patients were children and adolescents between 6 and 15 years of age. The CDR3 goes from the cysteine to the phenylalanine over 13 residues. The kept DNA is CDR3 alone, 39 bases in frame from the first base. Trimming takes 0 bases from V and 8 bases from J, and the germline ends sit 10 bases apart. The germline V gene yields SGDLS for CDR1 and YYNGEE for CDR2. The TCR originated in a girl aged 2 to 17 with multiple sclerosis. Material: blood. The receptor chain draws on TRBV9 and TRBJ2-3, with TRBD2 perhaps the D gene, on 5 matching bases. The DNA sequence is given as TGTGCCAGCAGCGTAGAAGGACTTGGTACGCAGTATTTT. Its amino acids are CASSVEGLGTQYF. When the CDR3 is completed using the reference TRBV9 and TRBJ2-3 genes on either side, the full variable domain is DSGVTQTPKHLITATGQRVTLRCSPRSGDLSVYWYQQSLDQGLQFLIQYYNGEERAKGNILERFSAQQFPDLHSELNLSSLELGDSALYFCASSVEGLGTQYFGPGTRLTVL.